The entry below describes one T cell receptor (beta chain). Its antigen is as yet unknown. This may arise from a read error, as a much more abundant clone is one base away. The CDR3 has 17 amino acids. The germline V gene has CDR1 MDHEN and CDR2 SYDVKM. J was trimmed by 5 bases and V by 8 bases; bases with no gene match: 14. In preparing bulk TCR libraries, previously described methods and listed TCR primers were used. TCRdb reanalysed the PCR reads using MiXCR and keeps one entry per CDR3 protein. The sample has approximately 670,000 distinct CDR3 sequences, about 20% seen once. The source of the sample is a study of molecular identifiers for immune sequencing clone quantification. Findings of the study overall: Clonotypes surpassing 20 RNA copies contained over 98% of effector molecules, versus under 1% in naive cells.

The receptor comes from a human donor in good health. Some libraries in this study had Jurkat cell RNA spiked in. The rearrangement links TRBV28 to TRBJ2-1, with TRBD2 matching 11 bases. The source material was naive CD8+ T cells from blood, with Jurkat cell RNA spiked in. Indicated subset: FACS-sorted CD8+CD4-CCR7+CD45RA+ naive T cells. CDR3 in amino acids: CASGSTAGLAEDNEQFF. For the CDR3, the DNA is TGTGCCAGCGGTTCCACGGCGGGACTAGCGGAGGACAATGAGCAGTTCTTC.